The TCR beta chain described here comes from a study of cytomegalovirus exposure and HLA in healthy donors. Study-level findings and limits: Based on reports, TCR beta sequences accurately predicted HLA-A and HLA-B alleles for most subjects. What a later analysis reportedly showed was that an Asian-associated ancestry cluster had fewer N-insertions than the 666-donor mean. An assumption of roughly uniform sequencing depth across donors underlay the presence/absence analyses.

Both 60 Vbeta primers and 13 Jbeta primers went into the PCR. Measured with immunoSEQ multiplex PCR; TCRdb has only the in-frame clones, and not every one. The sample has about 140,000 clones, about two thirds seen once. Notes on this clone: Its target is unknown.

The CDR3 contains 15 residues. The chain employs TRBV21-1 and TRBJ2-3; the table's D call, TRBD2, has no DNA check behind it. TRBV21-1 corresponds to a pseudogene. This sequence was found in a man over 45 in good health and CMV-seropositive. Sequenced sample: PBMCs. CDR3 sequence reads: CASTSPGGGGDTQYF. The CDR3 DNA sequence: TGTGCCAGCACGTCCCCGGGTGGGGGGGGTGATACGCAGTATTTT.